These 7 T cell receptor beta chains share one sample of origin, sequenced in a study of radiation and T cells in renal cell carcinoma. The protocol was immunoSEQ multiplex PCR, while the TCRdb copy is restricted to in-frame clones and leaves out a portion. The sample holds about 130,000 clones, about 81% seen once. Time point given: blood 2 weeks post-SBRT. Treatment noted: 15 Gy SBRT to primary tumor, nephrectomy 4 weeks later. The sequenced sample was blood, obtained from a patient whose treatment included radiotherapy and nephrectomy. These receptors all come from a man aged 45 to 65 with renal cell carcinoma.

The chain uses TRBV28 and TRBJ2-7; 7 nucleotides match TRBD1. V trimming: 7 bases; J trimming: 0 bases; junction bases outside the gene matches: 6. Germline V gene lookup returns CDR1 MDHEN and CDR2 SYDVKM. CDR3 length: 14 amino acids. CDR3 loop: CASTLTGTSYEQYF. CDR3 DNA sequence: TGTGCCAGCACCCTGACAGGGACCTCCTACGAGCAGTACTTC. Supplemented by reference TRBV28 and TRBJ2-7, the full variable domain reads DVKVTQSSRYLVKRTGEKVFLECVQDMDHENMFWYRQDPGLGLRLIYFSYDVKMKEKGDIPEGYSVSREKKERFSLILESASTNQTSMYLCASTLTGTSYEQYFGPGTRLTVT.

V and J are TRBV6-5 and TRBJ1-1; the D is unclear. Per the germline V gene, CDR1 is MNHEY and CDR2 is SVGAGI. Trimming removed 5 bases at V and 0 bases at J, with 13 bases between. This CDR3 contains 15 residues. CDR3 sequence (DNA): TGTGCCAGCAGTCGCCGCCCCGACATGAACACTGAAGCTTTCTTT. Protein product: CASSRRPDMNTEAFF.

The DNA of the CDR3 is TGTGCCTGGGGACTTTCGGGCAGCAATCAGCCCCAGCATTTT. Protein product: CAWGLSGSNQPQHF. The V and J genes are TRBV30 and TRBJ1-5, with D unclear. V lost 5 bases, J lost 1 base, and 12 bases lay in between. This CDR3 contains 14 residues. Germline CDR1 reads GTSNPN; CDR2 reads SVGIG (reference sequence).

This clone was detected only a few times. CDR3 loop: CAWRTLNTEAFF. The CDR3 DNA reads TGTGCCTGGAGGACACTGAACACTGAAGCTTTCTTT. The chain couples TRBV30 to TRBJ1-1; D ambiguous. With 3 bases removed from V and 0 bases from J, the gap between germline ends came to 5 bases. CDR1 and CDR2 from the germline V gene are GTSNPN and SVGIG (reference sequence). CDR3 length: 12 residues.

The V and J genes are TRBV7-9 and TRBJ2-7, with a possible D match to TRBD1 (5 bases). The V gene's germline CDR1 is SEHNR and CDR2 FQNEAQ (reference sequence). The CDR3 runs 15 residues. Trimming pared 1 base from V and 0 bases from J, leaving 10 bases between. DNA for the CDR3: TGTGCCAGCAGCTTAGGTGACAGCAACTCCTACGAGCAGTACTTC. It specifies CASSLGDSNSYEQYF. The complete variable domain, with remaining parts taken from reference TRBV7-9 and TRBJ2-7, reads DTGVSQNPRHKITKRGQNVTFRCDPISEHNRLYWYRQTLGQGPEFLTYFQNEAQLEKSRLLSDRFSAERPKGSFSTLEIQRTEQGDSAMYLCASSLGDSNSYEQYFGPGTRLTVT.

The rearrangement uses TRBV10-3 and TRBJ2-1; 7 positions agree with TRBD2. The germline gives CDR1 ENHRY, CDR2 SYGVKD. The junction had 2 bases not matched to a gene; V was cut back by 2 bases and J by 4 bases. This CDR3 has 14 amino acids. The CDR3 nucleotides read TGTGCCATCAGTGAGACTAGCGCATACAATGAGCAGTTCTTC. Translated: CAISETSAYNEQFF.

The V call is TRBV19, the J call TRBJ2-7, with D maybe TRBD1 (5 bases). V lost 3 bases, J lost 2 bases, and 17 bases lay in between. CDR1 and CDR2 (germline): LNHDA, SQIVND (reference sequence). CDR3 length: 16 amino acids. The CDR3 sequence is CASSMSGNYPTYEQYF. CDR3 in DNA: TGTGCCAGTAGTATGTCAGGGAACTACCCAACCTACGAGCAGTACTTC.